These 30 T cell receptor beta chains share one sample of origin, sequenced in a study of beta chain features in type 1 diabetes. Their specific antigens are unknown. Study-wide findings and caveats: Type 1 diabetes patients had TCRB CDR3s that were shorter (moderately but significantly so) in all four CD4+ subsets.

All of the isolated RNA was reverse transcribed, so expressed TCRB transcripts were sequenced. Sequenced by immunoSEQ multiplex PCR; TCRdb stores in-frame clones only, minus some. The sample yields almost 350,000 clones, around 9% seen once. Material: central memory CD4+ T cells from blood. The receptors here all came from a man aged 30 to 39 with type 1 diabetes.

The sample holds a few counts of this clone. This chain links TRBV7-2 with TRBJ1-4, with 7 positions matching TRBD1. Germline V gene lookup returns CDR1 SGHTA and CDR2 FQGNSA. Trimming took 2 bases from V and 8 from J; bases not matched to a gene: 11. There are 16 residues in the CDR3. Here the CDR3 reads CASSLQMTGTSEKLFF. The DNA for the CDR3 is TGTGCCAGCAGCTTACAGATGACAGGGACTTCGGAAAAACTGTTTTTT.

This clone was recorded a few times. The gene calls are TRBV10-3 and TRBJ2-2; no clear D gene. Germline V gives CDR1 ENHRY, CDR2 SYGVKD. Trimming removed 10 bases at V and 1 base at J, with 10 bases between. CDR3 length equals 13 residues. The CDR3 DNA follows: TGTGCCAGCAGAAAAAGGAACACCGGGGAGCTGTTTTTT. Its translation is CASRKRNTGELFF.

This clone has only a few counts. This is likely an artifact of a read error, given a far larger clone one base away. This chain uses TRBV29-1 with TRBJ2-5, with D possibly being TRBD2 (5 bases). CDR1 SQVTM and CDR2 ANQGSEA come from the germline V gene. The CDR3 is made up of 13 amino acids. For the CDR3, the DNA is TGCTGCGTTGTTGGAGGTTTTCAAGAGACCCAGTACTTC. It yields the protein CCVVGGFQETQYF.

The V call is TRBV6-1, the J call TRBJ2-2; 7 positions agree with TRBD1. Trimming cost V 11 bases and J 5 bases; bases outside gene matches: 8. Germline V gene data show CDR1 as MNHNS and CDR2 as SASEGT. The CDR3 is 13 residues long. The CDR3 DNA follows: TGTGCCGGAAGGCAGGGGGTTACCGGGGAGCTGTTTTTT. Translating it yields CAGRQGVTGELFF.

This clone has more than one count but fewer than ten. V gene TRBV7-2 combines with J gene TRBJ2-3; no definite D call. This CDR3 has 12 residues. Trimming removed 1 base at V and 6 bases at J, with 5 bases between. Germline CDR1 SGHTA, CDR2 FQGNSA. This chain's CDR3 is CASSLGYDTQYF. The CDR3 nucleotides are TGTGCCAGCAGCTTAGGATACGATACGCAGTATTTT.

This clone has a handful of counts. The chain has TRBV4-3 and TRBJ2-5; D is ambiguous. The CDR3 loop spans 17 amino acids. The V end was cut by 0 bases, the J end by 1 base, with 15 bases between. Germline CDR1 and CDR2: LGHNA and YSLEER. As DNA, the CDR3 is TGCGCCAGCAGCCAAGAATGGGCGGTAAGCCCCCAAGAGACCCAGTACTTC. Translating it yields CASSQEWAVSPQETQYF.

There are a few counts of this clone. The CDR3, as DNA: TGCAGCGTTGCGAGCGGAGTAGGAAATACGCAGTATTTT. Its protein is CSVASGVGNTQYF. The chain joins TRBV29-1 to TRBJ2-3, with D perhaps matching TRBD2 (5 bases). This CDR3 is built from 13 residues. In germline, CDR1 is SQVTM, CDR2 ANQGSEA. Trimming left V 4 bases short and J 7 bases short, with 15 bases between.

V usage is TRBV30 and J usage is TRBJ2-7; D could derive from TRBD1 or TRBD2 (6 bases each). This CDR3 comprises 14 residues. Trimming left V 6 bases short and J 2 bases short, with 17 bases between. Germline loops: CDR1 GTSNPN, CDR2 SVGIG (reference sequence). The CDR3 region has the DNA TGTGCCTGCAGGAGGGACACCGTAGCCTACGAGCAGTACTTC. It is translated as CACRRDTVAYEQYF.

CDR3 sequence (DNA): TGTGCCAGCAGTTTGAGCGGTAACTATGGCTACACCTTC. It yields the protein CASSLSGNYGYTF. J is TRBJ1-2 and V is TRBV28; D ambiguous. The ends were cut back, 3 bases at V and 1 base at J, with 6 bases in the middle. This CDR3 contains 13 residues. Germline CDR1 and CDR2: MDHEN and SYDVKM.

This clone was recorded a few times. This chain links TRBV19 with TRBJ1-2, with a tentative D call TRBD1 (6 bases). The V end was cut by 6 bases, the J end by 4 bases, with 15 bases between. The CDR3 contains 14 residues. CDR1 is LNHDA, CDR2 SQIVND, per germline (reference sequence). The CDR3 loop is CASSQQGGIYGYTF. CDR3 DNA: TGTGCCAGTAGCCAACAGGGAGGGATCTATGGCTACACCTTC.

This clone was seen at least ten times. The chain carries TRBV7-2 and TRBJ2-5; possible D gene TRBD1, 5 bases. With 6 bases removed from V and 4 bases from J, the gap between germline ends came to 12 bases. Germline CDR1 and CDR2: SGHTA and FQGNSA. This CDR3 comprises 13 residues. The CDR3 region has the DNA TGTGCCAGCAGTCGCCTGGGGCTAGAGACCCAGTACTTC. The encoded protein is CASSRLGLETQYF.

Regarding this clone: At one of its ends the junction is not consistent with the germline gene, which may arise from a read error. The CDR3 is CASSPTFIAGGHGVF. The CDR3 region has the DNA TGTGCCAGCAGTCCGACGTTTATAGCGGGGGGGCACGGAGTTTTC. This chain links TRBV7-2 with TRBJ2-7; the match to TRBD2 covers 11 bases. Germline-derived CDR1 and CDR2 are SGHTA and FQGNSA. The CDR3 sequence is 15 residues long. Using reference TRBV7-2 and TRBJ2-7 for the parts outside the CDR3, the full variable domain is GAGVSQSPSNKVTEKGKDVELRCDPISGHTALYWYRQSLGQGLEFLIYFQGNSAPDKSGLPSDRFSAERTGGSVSTLTIQRTQQEDSAVYLCASSPTFIAGGHGVFGPGTRLTVT.

The table lists this clone with a few counts. J is TRBJ1-1 and V is TRBV5-6; perhaps TRBD1 as D (5 bases). V lost 0 bases and J lost 10, with 10 bases in between. There are 12 residues in the CDR3. Germline values: CDR1 SGHDT, CDR2 YYEEEE. In DNA, the CDR3 is TGTGCCAGCAGCTTGGTGGGGCTGGGAGCTTTCTTT. Translated, it gives CASSLVGLGAFF.

The chain uses TRBV15 and TRBJ2-1; D call uncertain. CDR3 length: 15 amino acids. Trimming removed 1 base at V and 7 bases at J, with 14 bases between. Germline CDR1 reads LNHNV; CDR2 reads YYDKDF (reference sequence). CDR3 in DNA: TGTGCCACCAGCAGAGGAGGAGTAGAAAGGAATGAGCAGTTCTTC. Its translation: CATSRGGVERNEQFF.

A few counts support this clone. The rearrangement uses TRBV9 and TRBJ1-2; D remains unclear. The germline CDR1 and CDR2 sequences are SGDLS and YYNGEE. Trimming shortened V by 0 bases and J by 4 bases, and 19 bases separated the two germline ends. CDR3 length: 17 residues. CDR3 in DNA: TGTGCCAGCAGCGTAGGCCCGGCAGATACGGCTTTCTATGGCTACACCTTC. It yields the protein CASSVGPADTAFYGYTF.

The genes are TRBV9 and TRBJ1-6; TRBD1 matches 8 bases. Germline values: CDR1 SGDLS, CDR2 YYNGEE. CDR3 size: 14 residues. With 2 bases clipped from V and 7 bases from J, the junction kept 2 bases outside the gene matches. The CDR3 DNA follows: TGTGCCAGCAGCGTGACAGGGGTGAATTCACCCCTCCACTTT. The encoded protein is CASSVTGVNSPLHF.

V is TRBV27 and J is TRBJ1-2; 8 bases are a match to TRBD1. CDR3 size: 16 residues. Germline trimming cut 4 bases from V and 1 base from J; bases unmatched to any gene: 8. Germline loops: CDR1 MNHEY, CDR2 SMNVEV (reference sequence). The CDR3 reads CASSSRQGRSNYGYTF. The CDR3 DNA is TGTGCCAGCAGTTCCCGACAGGGGAGGAGTAACTATGGCTACACCTTC.

The table lists this clone with a few counts. The V gene is TRBV7-2, the J gene TRBJ2-5; D gene unclear. Trimming pared 6 bases from V and 5 bases from J, leaving 7 bases between. Germline-derived CDR1 and CDR2 are SGHTA and FQGNSA. This CDR3 region has 11 residues. CDR3 nucleotide sequence: TGTGCCAGCAGGATCCAGGAGACCCAGTACTTC. Translation gives CASRIQETQYF.

The chain uses TRBV18 and TRBJ1-5; unclear D gene. This CDR3 has 15 residues. Trimming stripped 3 bases from V and 5 bases from J, with 14 bases between. Looked up from germline, CDR1 is KGHSH and CDR2 is LQKENI. CDR3 region: CASSPTTGGDQPQHF. CDR3 nucleotide sequence: TGTGCCAGCTCACCGACTACCGGCGGGGATCAGCCCCAGCATTTT. Supplemented by reference TRBV18 and TRBJ1-5, the full variable domain reads NAGVMQNPRHLVRRRGQEARLRCSPMKGHSHVYWYRQLPEEGLKFMVYLQKENIIDESGMPKERFSAEFPKEGPSILRIQQVVRGDSAAYFCASSPTTGGDQPQHFGDGTRLSIL.

V and J are TRBV7-8 and TRBJ1-1, with D unresolved. The CDR3 is made up of 14 amino acids. CDR1 SGHVS and CDR2 FQNEAQ come from the germline V gene. Trimming removed 3 bases from V and 1 base from J, with 9 bases in between. CDR3 sequence (DNA): TGTGCCAGCAGCTTGTTAGTCCCGAACACTGAAGCTTTCTTT. It specifies CASSLLVPNTEAFF.

The V gene is TRBV21-1, the J gene TRBJ2-3; the tabulated D call, TRBD2, remains unverified against the DNA. TRBV21-1 is given as a pseudogene. The CDR3 length is 16 residues. CDR3 in amino acids: CASSSAVWRIRGTQYF. For the CDR3, the DNA is TGTGCCAGCAGCTCCGCCGTATGGAGGATTCGGGGTACGCAGTATTTT.

Only a few counts were recorded for this clone. Other DNA sequences of this sample code for an identical CDR3. The V and J genes are TRBV7-2 and TRBJ1-1; 7 positions match TRBD1. CDR1 SGHTA and CDR2 FQGNSA come from the germline V gene. Trimming removed 5 bases from V and 1 base from J; junction bases left unmatched: 4. This CDR3 spans 14 amino acids. The CDR3 sequence is CASSPGTANTEAFF. The CDR3 DNA reads TGTGCCAGCAGCCCCGGGACAGCGAACACTGAAGCTTTCTTT.

Only a few counts were recorded for this clone. Different DNA sequences within this sample yield the same CDR3. The chain employs TRBV28 and TRBJ2-4; 7 nucleotides agree with TRBD1. The junction had 5 bases not matched to a gene; V was cut back by 5 bases and J by 4 bases. In germline, CDR1 is MDHEN, CDR2 SYDVKM. This CDR3 has 14 residues. The DNA for the CDR3 is TGTGCCAGCAGTCCGGGGACAGCTAAAAACATTCAGTACTTC. It yields the protein CASSPGTAKNIQYF.

The V gene is TRBV7-9, the J gene TRBJ1-2; TRBD1 might be the D (5 bases). Between the trimmed V and J ends, which lost 3 bases and 6 bases, there was a span of 14 bases. The germline V gene encodes CDR1 SEHNR and CDR2 FQNEAQ (reference sequence). The CDR3 contains 14 residues. Written as DNA, the CDR3 is TGTGCCAGCAGCTTCCCGGGCAGGGAGGATGGCTACACCTTC. Translated, it gives CASSFPGREDGYTF.

The chain is built from TRBV6-5 and TRBJ1-4; no definite D call. Germline loops: CDR1 MNHEY, CDR2 SVGAGI. V was shortened by 8 bases and J by 12 bases, with 4 bases between the two germline ends. CDR3 length: 8 amino acids. The CDR3 coding sequence is TGTGCCAGCGGAGAACTGTTTTTT. This gives the protein CASGELFF.

This clone was observed at least ten times. In DNA form, the CDR3 reads TGTGCCAGCAGCGTAAGAGGTGGCGGGTCACCCCTCCACTTT. Protein: CASSVRGGGSPLHF. The chain links TRBV9 to TRBJ1-6, with no clear D. V was shortened by 1 base and J by 10 bases, with 12 bases between the two germline ends. Germline V CDR1 and CDR2: SGDLS, YYNGEE. The length of the CDR3 is 14 residues.

There are a few counts of this clone. V gene TRBV18 combines with J gene TRBJ2-3; maybe TRBD1 (6 bases). From germline, CDR1 is KGHSH and CDR2 LQKENI. The CDR3 length is 16 residues. The V end was cut by 3 bases, the J end by 0 bases, with 13 bases between. The DNA of the CDR3 is TGTGCCAGCTCACCTCAACACAGGGAGAGCACAGATACGCAGTATTTT. Translated, it gives CASSPQHRESTDTQYF.

V and J are TRBV6-5 and TRBJ2-7; 9 nucleotides line up with TRBD1. J gave up 3 bases and V 7 bases, and 10 bases lay outside the gene matches. The length of the CDR3 is 15 residues. Germline V gives CDR1 MNHEY, CDR2 SVGAGI. CDR3 amino acids: CASTDLTGGDYEQYF. In nucleotides, the CDR3 is TGTGCCAGCACCGACCTGACAGGGGGGGACTACGAGCAGTACTTC.

This clone was seen a few times. This chain joins TRBV9 and TRBJ2-5; 12 nucleotides agree with TRBD2. This CDR3 has 17 residues. Trimming at V came to 0 bases and at J to 4 bases, leaving 7 bases not matched to a gene. The V gene's germline CDR1 is SGDLS and CDR2 YYNGEE. CDR3 DNA sequence: TGTGCCAGCAGCGTAGGGGCTAGCGGGGGGGCAGGAGAGACCCAGTACTTC. Translated, it gives CASSVGASGGAGETQYF.

The V call is TRBV2, the J call TRBJ2-7; D remains ambiguous. The length of the CDR3 is 12 residues. V was cut by 8 bases and J by 3 bases, with 11 bases left in between. Germline values: CDR1 SNHLY, CDR2 FYNNEI. The CDR3, as DNA: TGTGCCAGCCGGAATTCAGGCTACGAGCAGTACTTC. This gives the protein CASRNSGYEQYF.